These T cell receptor beta chains were read from a single sample in a study of T cell repertoires in ileal Crohn's disease. Produced via immunoSEQ multiplex PCR; TCRdb's table is partial and in-frame only. The profile shows approximately 10,000 clones, 79% of them singletons. Sequenced sample: ileal tissue. The receptors originated from an adult with Crohn's disease. CDR3s include the opening cysteine and the closing phenylalanine or tryptophan. D genes are given only for firm matches. Some rows have no size entry. The others give once, few or many, or a class for an expanded clone.

CDR3 protein	CDR3 DNA	D gene	V gene	J gene	clone size
CASTRGLPSYEQYF	TGTGCCAGCACGCGGGGGTTACCTTCCTACGAGCAGTACTTC	TRBD2	TRBV5-6	TRBJ2-7	once
CASSTARVNTEAFF	TGTGCCAGCTCGACCGCTCGGGTGAACACTGAAGCTTTCTTT	.	TRBV18	TRBJ1-1	.
CASRGGQGMTEAFF	TGTGCCAGCAGGGGAGGACAGGGAATGACCGAAGCTTTCTTT	TRBD1	TRBV6-1	TRBJ1-1	few
CASSQDRGRRGSYEQYF	TGTGCCAGCAGCCAAGATAGGGGAAGGCGGGGGAGCTACGAGCAGTACTTC	TRBD2	TRBV4-2	TRBJ2-7	few
CASSGRDNNSPLHF	TGTGCCAGCAGTGGCAGGGACAATAATTCACCCCTCCACTTT	.	TRBV6-1	TRBJ1-6	.
CASRLRKTGDRQGRGGYTF	TGTGCAAGTCGCTTACGAAAGACGGGGGACAGGCAGGGGCGGGGTGGCTACACCTTC	.	TRBV12-2	TRBJ1-2	.
CATSDRDNQPQHF	TGTGCCACCTCGGACAGGGACAATCAGCCCCAGCATTTT	TRBD1	TRBV27	TRBJ1-5	.
CASSLSSGGRDSYFTGELFF	TGTGCCAGCAGTTTATCTTCGGGAGGGAGAGATAGTTACTTCACCGGGGAGCTGTTTTTT	TRBD2	TRBV27	TRBJ2-2	few
CASSLLLAGGTDTQYF	TGCGCCAGCAGCTTGTTGCTAGCGGGGGGGACAGATACGCAGTATTTT	TRBD2	TRBV5-1	TRBJ2-3	.
CASSSRWGYTF	TGTGCCAGCAGTTCCAGGTGGGGCTACACCTTC	.	TRBV28	TRBJ1-2	few
CASSLDFSYNSPLHF	TGTGCCAGCAGCTTAGATTTCAGCTATAATTCACCCCTCCACTTT	.	TRBV11-2	TRBJ1-6	.
CASSQGLGLYF	TGCGCCAGCAGCCAGGGTTTAGGCCTGTACTTC	.	TRBV10-1	TRBJ2-7	once
CASSDMGGGQPQHF	TGTGCCAGCAGTGATATGGGGGGAGGTCAACCCCAGCATTTT	.	TRBV6-1	TRBJ1-5	.
CASNQGLMNTEAFF	TGTGCCAGCAACCAGGGACTGATGAACACTGAAGCTTTCTTT	.	TRBV28	TRBJ1-1	.
CASSVRGQSTDTQYF	TGTGCCAGCAGTGTTAGGGGTCAAAGCACAGATACGCAGTATTTT	.	TRBV27	TRBJ2-3	.
CAISEQADEQYF	TGTGCCATCAGTGAACAGGCAGACGAGCAGTACTTC	.	TRBV10-3	TRBJ2-7	.
CAWSVRLRTGGDKLFF	TGTGCCTGGAGTGTACGTCTTCGGACAGGGGGCGATAAACTGTTTTTT	TRBD1	TRBV30	TRBJ1-4	.
CASSQAFYGQGGFEQYF	TGCGCCAGCAGCCAAGCGTTTTACGGACAGGGGGGGTTCGAGCAGTACTTC	TRBD1	TRBV4-1	TRBJ2-7	.
CASSYQIDRDSPLHF	TGTGCCAGCAGCTACCAGATAGACAGGGATTCACCCCTCCACTTT	TRBD1	TRBV6-5	TRBJ1-6	.
CASSRGAGTGPFNTEAFF	TGTGCCAGCAGCCGGGGGGCCGGGACAGGTCCCTTTAACACTGAAGCTTTCTTT	TRBD1	TRBV5-4	TRBJ1-1	few
CASSVQHGGEAFF	TGTGCCAGCAGTGTCCAGCACGGGGGTGAAGCTTTCTTT	.	TRBV2	TRBJ1-1	once
CAWGSSESQHF	TGTGCCTGGGGTTCATCGGAGTCCCAGCATTTT	.	TRBV30	TRBJ1-5	.
CASSSSRTGLGYTF	TGTGCCAGCAGTAGCTCCAGGACAGGGCTAGGCTACACCTTC	TRBD1	TRBV6-6	TRBJ1-2	.
CASSGRYSGANVLTF	TGTGCCAGCAGTGGGCGGTACTCTGGGGCCAACGTCCTGACTTTC	.	TRBV2	TRBJ2-6	few
CASSPQLAGTDTQYF	TGTGCCAGCTCCCCGCAACTAGCAGGCACAGATACGCAGTATTTT	.	TRBV18	TRBJ2-3	.
CASSPPGGYGYTF	TGTGCCAGTAGTCCCCCAGGGGGTTATGGCTACACCTTC	TRBD1	TRBV19	TRBJ1-2	few
CASRRGEYEQYF	TGCGCCAGCCGCCGGGGGGAATACGAGCAGTACTTC	TRBD2	TRBV5-1	TRBJ2-7	.
CASSPRSRDLTDTIYF	TGTGCCAGCTCACCGCGGTCCCGGGACTTAACAGACACCATATATTTT	.	TRBV18	TRBJ1-3	once
CVSKPGQGWYEQYF	TGTGTCAGCAAGCCGGGACAGGGCTGGTACGAGCAGTACTTC	TRBD1	TRBV27	TRBJ2-7	.